This T cell receptor (beta chain) emerged from a study of T cell repertoires in cytomegalovirus infection. Whole-study context: Indications of both CMV infection and matching HLA type were provided by public TCR beta signatures.

MiXCR, run by TCRdb on the reads, gives a single entry per CDR3 protein. This sample has about 920,000 distinct CDR3 sequences, with around a third found just once. A few counts support this clonotype. Its antigen remains unidentified. Here the sequenced sample was cultured CD8+ T cells from PBMCs, taken from culture after CMV antigen stimulation. The sequence derives from a human donor in good health (CMV status not recorded). Some clones in this sample may be carry-over from other donors' samples.

CDR3: CASKGGHNEQFF. In nucleotides, the CDR3 is TGTGCCAGCAAGGGGGGGCATAATGAGCAGTTCTTC. The chain recombines TRBV2 with TRBJ2-1, with D tentatively TRBD2 (7 bases). Germline values: CDR1 SNHLY, CDR2 FYNNEI. V shed 7 bases and J shed 7 bases, with 11 bases lying between them. The CDR3 totals 12 residues.